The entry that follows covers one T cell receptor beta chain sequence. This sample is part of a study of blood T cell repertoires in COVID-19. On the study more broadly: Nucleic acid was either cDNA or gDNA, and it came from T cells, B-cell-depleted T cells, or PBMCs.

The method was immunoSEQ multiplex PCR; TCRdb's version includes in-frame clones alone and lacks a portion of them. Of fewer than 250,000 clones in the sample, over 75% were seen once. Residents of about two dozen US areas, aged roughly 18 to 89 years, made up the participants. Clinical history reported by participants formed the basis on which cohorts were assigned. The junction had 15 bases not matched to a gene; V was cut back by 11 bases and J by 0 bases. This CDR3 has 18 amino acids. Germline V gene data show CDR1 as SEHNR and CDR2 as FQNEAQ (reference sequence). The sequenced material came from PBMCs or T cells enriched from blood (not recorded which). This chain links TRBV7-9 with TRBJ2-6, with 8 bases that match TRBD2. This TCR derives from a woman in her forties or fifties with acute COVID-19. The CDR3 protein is CALPSIAGPSSGANVLTF. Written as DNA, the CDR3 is TGTGCCCTCCCCTCGATAGCGGGGCCGAGCTCTGGGGCCAACGTCCTGACTTTC.